The 28 T cell receptor beta chains listed next were all sequenced from one sample in a study of T cell repertoires in ileal Crohn's disease (dated by TCRdb to the late 2010s). The library was built by means of the immunoSEQ multiplex PCR assay. TCRdb obtained this table from immuneACCESS and retained in-frame rearrangements with V and J assigned. These tables miss some clones; where compared with another copy, unresolved V genes account for less than half of the shortfall, and the remainder is unexplained. A total of approximately 2,500 clones appear in this sample, about 80% of them only once. The ten largest make up around 15% of the sample. The specimen sequenced was ileal tissue. These receptors were taken from an adult with Crohn's disease.

This clone was picked up a small number of times. The V gene is TRBV9, the J gene TRBJ1-2, with a tentative D call TRBD1 (5 bases). Germline V lookup: CDR1 SGDLS, CDR2 YYNGEE. Trimming cost V 3 bases and J 6 bases, with 9 bases left between them. The CDR3 spans 12 residues. The DNA for the CDR3 is TGTGCCAGCAGCGCTACCAGGGATGGCTACACCTTC. Translating it yields CASSATRDGYTF.

As concerns this clone: Other nucleotide sequences from this sample produce the same CDR3. The chain couples TRBV4-1 to TRBJ1-2; a possible D gene is TRBD1 (5 bases). The CDR3 totals 15 residues. Per germline, CDR1 MGHRA and CDR2 YSYEKL. V shed 3 bases and J shed 3 bases, with 14 bases lying between them. In DNA form, the CDR3 reads TGCGCCAGCAGCCACCTTTCCAGGGCCGACTATGGCTACACCTTC. Amino acid sequence: CASSHLSRADYGYTF.

The chain couples TRBV19 to TRBJ2-2; 7 bases match TRBD1. V was pared by 6 bases and J by 0 bases, with 7 bases of the junction left unmatched. The CDR3 length is 16 residues. From germline, CDR1 is LNHDA and CDR2 SQIVND (reference sequence). The CDR3 loop reads CASRKTGQTNTGELFF. DNA of the CDR3: TGTGCCAGTAGGAAGACGGGACAGACGAACACCGGGGAGCTGTTTTTT.

The chain carries TRBV6-5 and TRBJ2-1, with 7 nucleotides matching TRBD2. The CDR3 consists of 15 residues. V lost 6 bases, J lost 5 bases, and 10 bases stayed unmatched. Germline V gene sequence: CDR1 MNHEY, CDR2 SVGAGI. CDR3 protein: CASSPGRGGHNEQFF. DNA for the CDR3: TGTGCCAGCAGCCCAGGGAGGGGCGGCCACAATGAGCAGTTCTTC.

This chain uses TRBV29-1 with TRBJ2-3; maybe TRBD2 (7 bases). The ends were cut back, 4 bases at V and 6 bases at J, with 17 bases in the middle. Germline V gives CDR1 SQVTM, CDR2 ANQGSEA. The CDR3 consists of 14 residues. CDR3: CSVVRGRARDTQYF. CDR3 in DNA: TGCAGCGTTGTGAGGGGGAGGGCCAGGGATACGCAGTATTTT.

Note on this clone: Relative to the germline gene, one junction end is altered; a read error may explain this. The rearrangement uses TRBV7-2 and TRBJ2-7, with D perhaps TRBD1 (6 bases). Germline V gives CDR1 SGHTA, CDR2 FQGNSA. The CDR3 runs to 14 residues. The DNA of the CDR3 is TGTGCCAGCAGCCAGGGGCAGGGCTGGGACGAGCGGTACTTC. It is translated as CASSQGQGWDERYF. The full variable domain, rest sourced from reference TRBV7-2 and TRBJ2-7, is GAGVSQSPSNKVTEKGKDVELRCDPISGHTALYWYRQSLGQGLEFLIYFQGNSAPDKSGLPSDRFSAERTGGSVSTLTIQRTQQEDSAVYLCASSQGQGWDERYFGPGTRLTVT.

This chain links TRBV9 with TRBJ2-7; possible D gene TRBD1, 6 bases. Germline assignment: CDR1 SGDLS and CDR2 YYNGEE. CDR3 length: 17 residues. Trimming removed 5 bases at V and 4 bases at J, with 25 bases between. CDR3: CASRGTFRDPLIYEQYF. The CDR3 region has the DNA TGTGCCAGCAGAGGGACATTCCGGGACCCCTTAATTTACGAGCAGTACTTC.

This chain connects TRBV7-9 to TRBJ2-5; the D gene is possibly TRBD1 (5 bases). From germline, CDR1 is SEHNR and CDR2 FQNEAQ (reference sequence). The CDR3 is 14 amino acids. Trimming removed 5 bases at V and 1 base at J, with 11 bases between. The CDR3 DNA reads TGTGCCAGCAGCCCGACAGCGCCCCAAGAGACCCAGTACTTC. This codes for CASSPTAPQETQYF.

The chain uses TRBV11-3 and TRBJ2-7; 9 bases line up with TRBD2. The CDR3 covers 13 residues. Germline V lookup: CDR1 SGHNT, CDR2 YENEEA. V lost 1 base and J lost 11; bases outside the gene matches: 6. The CDR3 loop reads CASSLGSSGSKYF. In nucleotides, the CDR3 is TGTGCCAGCAGCTTAGGAAGTAGCGGGAGCAAGTACTTC. Drawing the rest from reference TRBV11-3 and TRBJ2-7, the complete variable domain is EAGVVQSPRYKIIEKKQPVAFWCNPISGHNTLYWYLQNLGQGPELLIRYENEEAVDDSQLPKDRFSAERLKGVDSTLKIQPAELGDSAVYLCASSLGSSGSKYFGPGTRLTVT.

V gene TRBV7-9 combines with J gene TRBJ1-5, with TRBD1 matching 9 bases. The CDR3 runs to 15 residues. V dropped 5 bases and J dropped 3; count of bases not matched to a gene: 5. CDR1 SEHNR and CDR2 FQNEAQ come from the germline V gene (reference sequence). This CDR3 is CASSPTGGYNQPQHF. In DNA, the CDR3 is TGTGCCAGCAGCCCGACAGGGGGGTACAATCAGCCCCAGCATTTT.

V gene TRBV7-2 combines with J gene TRBJ2-3, with 8 bases identical to TRBD2. V trimming: 5 bases; J trimming: 1 base; junction bases outside the gene matches: 5. This CDR3 region has 15 residues. Germline lookup yields CDR1 SGHTA and CDR2 FQGNSA. The CDR3 DNA follows: TGTGCCAGCAGCCTGACTAGCGTCCGCACAGATACGCAGTATTTT. Protein: CASSLTSVRTDTQYF.

This clone was counted only a few times. Other DNA sequences of this sample code for an identical CDR3. The V and J genes are TRBV7-9 and TRBJ1-2, with 8 bases matching TRBD1. In germline, CDR1 is SEHNR, CDR2 FQNEAQ (reference sequence). V shed 6 bases and J 4 bases; nucleotides not matched to a gene: 7. The CDR3 contains 14 residues. CDR3 loop: CASSPGQGGYGYTF. The CDR3 coding sequence is TGTGCCAGCAGTCCCGGACAGGGCGGCTATGGCTACACCTTC.

V and J are TRBV5-1 and TRBJ2-5; TRBD2 aligns across 15 bases. The germline V gene encodes CDR1 SGHRS and CDR2 YFSETQ. The length of the CDR3 is 16 residues. J gave up 5 bases and V 3 bases, and 5 bases lay outside the gene matches. CDR3 loop: CASSSGLAGGRETQYF. As DNA, the CDR3 is TGCGCCAGCAGCTCCGGACTAGCGGGGGGGAGGGAGACCCAGTACTTC.

CDR3 in DNA: TGTGCCAGCAGCCAAGGGGTTGGGACAGAGTACTTC. This encodes CASSQGVGTEYF. This sequence joins TRBV4-2 and TRBJ2-4, with 7 nucleotides matching TRBD1. The length of the CDR3 is 12 residues. V dropped 1 base and J dropped 14; count of bases not matched to a gene: 5. Per the germline V gene, CDR1 is LGHNA and CDR2 is YNFKEQ.

In its sample, this clone was seen a few times. The chain uses TRBV11-2 and TRBJ2-1, with D unresolved. The CDR3 loop spans 15 amino acids. Germline CDR1 SGHAT, CDR2 FQNNGV. V dropped 3 bases and J dropped 0 bases, with 9 bases sitting between them. In DNA, the CDR3 is TGTGCCAGCAGCTTGCTGGTGAGCTCCTACAATGAGCAGTTCTTC. This encodes CASSLLVSSYNEQFF.

This sequence joins TRBV7-8 and TRBJ2-3, with 10 bases fitting TRBD2. Germline trimming cut 3 bases from V and 5 bases from J; bases unmatched to any gene: 8. Germline V gives CDR1 SGHVS, CDR2 FQNEAQ. The CDR3 extends over 16 amino acids. The CDR3 loop is CASSLGAGGPEDTQYF. CDR3 coding DNA: TGTGCCAGCAGCTTGGGAGCGGGAGGGCCCGAAGATACGCAGTATTTT.

The rearrangement joins TRBV28 to TRBJ2-3; D remains ambiguous. Trimming took 3 bases from V and 7 from J, leaving 17 bases between them. Germline CDR1 reads MDHEN; CDR2 reads SYDVKM. This CDR3 contains 15 residues. CDR3 nucleotides: TGTGCCAGCAGTTTGAGCGTGGAAACAAAACATACGCAGTATTTT. Residues: CASSLSVETKHTQYF.

The chain couples TRBV7-9 to TRBJ1-3; a possible D gene is TRBD1 (6 bases). V was pared by 2 bases and J by 4 bases, with 9 bases between. CDR3 size: 14 residues. Germline V gene sequence: CDR1 SEHNR, CDR2 FQNEAQ (reference sequence). Here the CDR3 DNA reads TGTGCCAGCAGCTTAACAGGGTCAGGAAACACCATATATTTT. Amino acid sequence: CASSLTGSGNTIYF.

This rearrangement joins TRBV10-2 to TRBJ1-2; D is ambiguous. This CDR3 contains 14 residues. V was clipped by 3 bases and J by 7 bases, with 15 bases between them. The germline V gene has CDR1 WSHSY and CDR2 SAAADI. CDR3 loop: CASSETDSAVGYTF. Written as DNA, the CDR3 is TGCGCCAGCAGTGAAACAGATTCTGCCGTTGGCTACACCTTC.

This chain links TRBV28 with TRBJ1-5; 7 nucleotides align to TRBD1. V gave up 5 bases and J gave up 6 bases; unmatched junction bases: 7. The germline CDR1 and CDR2 sequences are MDHEN and SYDVKM. This CDR3 is built from 14 residues. The CDR3, as DNA: TGTGCCAGCAGTCTTACAGGGGCTACTCAGCCCCAGCATTTT. Protein: CASSLTGATQPQHF.

A remark on this clone: Additional DNA sequences in this sample encode the identical CDR3. This chain links TRBV11-2 with TRBJ2-7; the match to TRBD1 covers 10 bases. Germline V gene sequence: CDR1 SGHAT, CDR2 FQNNGV. V was pared by 5 bases and J by 2 bases, with 3 bases of the junction left unmatched. This CDR3 is built from 14 residues. This CDR3 is CASSPGQGPYEQYF. DNA of the CDR3: TGTGCCAGCAGCCCGGGACAGGGGCCCTACGAGCAGTACTTC.

The chain uses TRBV29-1 and TRBJ2-3, with 9 bases that match TRBD1. The J segment lost 0 bases and the V segment lost 6 bases, leaving 4 bases of the junction unmatched. Germline CDR1 SQVTM, CDR2 ANQGSEA. The CDR3 loop spans 14 amino acids. The CDR3 loop is CSVQDRGSTDTQYF. CDR3 sequence (DNA): TGCAGCGTCCAGGACAGGGGAAGCACAGATACGCAGTATTTT.

The chain joins TRBV6-6 to TRBJ1-5; D uncertain. The CDR3 contains 12 residues. Germline V CDR1 and CDR2: MNHNY, SVGAGI (reference sequence). Trimming took 5 bases from V and 0 from J, leaving 2 bases between them. The CDR3: CASSLSNQPQHF. The CDR3 DNA sequence: TGTGCCAGCAGTCTTAGCAATCAGCCCCAGCATTTT.

J is TRBJ1-1 and V is TRBV2; 9 bases align to TRBD1. CDR1 and CDR2 from the germline V gene are SNHLY and FYNNEI. The CDR3 runs to 14 residues. Germline trimming cut 4 bases from V and 5 bases from J; bases unmatched to any gene: 5. The DNA for the CDR3 is TGTGCCAGCAGTGTACAGGGGGCTCGGACTGAAGCTTTCTTT. Its translation: CASSVQGARTEAFF.

This clone was counted a single time. This chain joins TRBV7-8 and TRBJ2-1, with D unclear. V lost 1 base, J lost 1 base, and 5 bases lay in between. The germline V gene has CDR1 SGHVS and CDR2 FQNEAQ. The CDR3 covers 14 residues. CDR3 nucleotides: TGTGCCAGCAGCTTAGAAATATCCTACAATGAGCAGTTCTTC. Its protein is CASSLEISYNEQFF.

The chain employs TRBV9 and TRBJ1-6, with a possible D match to TRBD1 (6 bases). The germline V and J ends were trimmed by 0 bases and 7 bases, with 11 bases remaining between them. This CDR3 is 15 amino acids long. Looked up from germline, CDR1 is SGDLS and CDR2 is YYNGEE. The CDR3 DNA reads as TGTGCCAGCAGCGTAGGGGCAGGGGAGAATTCACCCCTCCACTTT. This gives the protein CASSVGAGENSPLHF.

The V gene is TRBV5-8, the J gene TRBJ2-5, with D possibly being TRBD2 (6 bases). Germline V lookup: CDR1 SGHTS, CDR2 YDEGEE. V shed 4 bases and J shed 2 bases, with 12 bases lying between them. The CDR3 runs 14 residues. As DNA, the CDR3 is TGTGCCAGCAGCGCAGGGACTTTTCAAGAGACCCAGTACTTC. Amino acid sequence: CASSAGTFQETQYF.

The rearrangement joins TRBV7-8 to TRBJ2-5; weak D call: TRBD2 (6 bases). This CDR3 comprises 15 residues. CDR1 is SGHVS and CDR2 is FQNEAQ in the germline V gene. V shed 1 base and J shed 4 bases, with 13 bases lying between them. This CDR3 reads CASSLVRGPGETQYF. The CDR3 DNA reads TGTGCCAGCAGCTTAGTGCGGGGACCGGGAGAGACCCAGTACTTC.